These 16 T cell receptor beta chains came from one sample sequenced in a study of T cell responses to AZD1222 COVID-19 vaccine. Using immunoSEQ multiplex PCR, the repertoire was profiled, and TCRdb retains in-frame clones only, with some absent. This sample yields about 140,000 clones, of which just under 95% are seen a single time; roughly 5% belongs to the top ten. The sequencing used peripheral blood, collected on day 0 of AZD1222 vaccination. These receptors were obtained from an adult in good health.

This sequence joins TRBV7-8 and TRBJ1-4; tentative D call: TRBD1 (5 bases). Trimming shortened V by 8 bases and J by 8 bases, and 12 bases separated the two germline ends. The germline CDR1 and CDR2 sequences are SGHVS and FQNEAQ. This CDR3 has 12 residues. This chain's CDR3 is CASCREGEKLFF. DNA for the CDR3: TGTGCCAGCTGCAGAGAGGGGGAAAAACTGTTTTTT.

The rearrangement joins TRBV15 to TRBJ2-1, with TRBD2 as a possible D gene (6 bases). The CDR3 loop spans 17 amino acids. V gave up 3 bases and J gave up 0 bases, with 15 bases separating them. Germline V gene lookup returns CDR1 LNHNV and CDR2 YYDKDF (reference sequence). The CDR3: CATSRGLAISSYNEQFF. DNA for the CDR3: TGTGCCACCAGCAGGGGGCTAGCGATTTCCTCCTACAATGAGCAGTTCTTC.

This sequence joins TRBV3-1 (or the pseudogene TRBV3-2) and TRBJ2-1; 8 positions match TRBD1. CDR3 length: 16 residues. V gave up 3 bases and J gave up 2 bases; unmatched junction bases: 6. CDR1 and CDR2 from the germline V gene are LGHDT and YNNKEL (reference sequence). This CDR3 is CASSHGTGVTYNEQFF. DNA of the CDR3: TGTGCCAGCAGCCACGGGACAGGAGTAACCTACAATGAGCAGTTCTTC.

The chain carries TRBV6-1 and TRBJ1-1, with TRBD1 as a possible D gene (5 bases). The CDR3 contains 13 residues. V was cut by 3 bases and J by 5 bases, with 10 bases left in between. The germline CDR1 and CDR2 sequences are MNHNS and SASEGT. CDR3 DNA sequence: TGTGCCAGCAGTGACAGGGCCTTTACTGAAGCTTTCTTT. Its protein product is CASSDRAFTEAFF.

Comments on this clone: One end of the junction varies from germline; a read error may be responsible. This chain links TRBV2 with TRBJ2-1; possible D gene TRBD2, 6 bases. The length of the CDR3 is 15 residues. Germline values: CDR1 SNHLY, CDR2 FYNNEI. The CDR3 protein is CASRRDSSSSNEQFF. The CDR3 DNA sequence: TGTGCCAGCAGGCGGGACTCCTCGTCCTCCAATGAGCAGTTCTTC.

This chain uses TRBV28 with TRBJ1-3; D remains unclear. The CDR3 is 11 amino acids. V lost 6 bases to trimming and J lost 4 bases, with 4 bases between them. Germline V lookup: CDR1 MDHEN, CDR2 SYDVKM. The CDR3 is CASSLGNTIYF. The CDR3 DNA follows: TGTGCCAGCAGCCTGGGAAACACCATATATTTT.

The gene calls are TRBV6-5 and TRBJ1-1, with no clear D. Trimming removed 6 bases at V and 0 bases at J, with 14 bases between. The CDR3 consists of 15 residues. CDR1 and CDR2 from the germline V gene are MNHEY and SVGAGI. The CDR3 spells CASRGFTAVNTEAFF. DNA of the CDR3: TGTGCCAGCAGGGGTTTTACGGCGGTGAACACTGAAGCTTTCTTT.

The chain couples TRBV19 to TRBJ2-4; possibly TRBD1 for D (5 bases). This CDR3 spans 15 amino acids. Germline CDR1 reads LNHDA; CDR2 reads SQIVND (reference sequence). Trimming stripped 6 bases from V and 0 bases from J, with 12 bases between. The CDR3 DNA is TGTGCCAGTAGGCGACAGCAGGGAGCCAAAAACATTCAGTACTTC. Its protein product is CASRRQQGAKNIQYF.

This chain links TRBV7-2 with TRBJ1-6, with 7 bases matching TRBD1. CDR3 size: 13 residues. Germline values: CDR1 SGHTA, CDR2 FQGNSA. The J segment lost 7 bases and the V segment lost 5 bases, leaving 2 bases of the junction unmatched. The CDR3 spells CASSRQGNSPLHF. The CDR3 nucleotides are TGTGCCAGCAGCAGACAGGGAAATTCACCCCTCCACTTT.

In this sample, this clone turned up once. The chain recombines TRBV29-1 with TRBJ1-1, with TRBD1 matching over 8 bases. Unmatched junction bases numbered 12, after V lost 7 bases and J lost 5 bases. Looked up from germline, CDR1 is SQVTM and CDR2 is ANQGSEA. The CDR3 totals 14 residues. The CDR3 is CSATTGGGWTEAFF. As DNA, the CDR3 is TGCAGCGCTACCACAGGGGGAGGGTGGACTGAAGCTTTCTTT.

In this sample, this clone turned up once. This chain connects TRBV2 to TRBJ2-3, with D possibly TRBD2 on 6 matching bases. Germline V gene sequence: CDR1 SNHLY, CDR2 FYNNEI. V gave up 4 bases and J gave up 3 bases, with 17 bases separating them. The CDR3 is 16 residues long. For the CDR3, the DNA is TGTGCCAGCAGTGTTCTAGCGCGGCTCGGAACAGATACGCAGTATTTT. Translating it yields CASSVLARLGTDTQYF.

The chain combines TRBV3-1 (or the pseudogene TRBV3-2) with TRBJ2-3; D call uncertain. Germline assignment: CDR1 LGHDT and CDR2 YNNKEL (reference sequence). The CDR3 has 12 amino acids. The germline V and J ends were trimmed by 2 bases and 4 bases, with 4 bases remaining between them. DNA for the CDR3: TGTGCCAGCAGCCAAACCTCAGATACGCAGTATTTT. Amino acids: CASSQTSDTQYF.

This clone was recorded once. V usage is TRBV5-1 and J usage is TRBJ1-1; D call uncertain. CDR1 and CDR2 (germline): SGHRS, YFSETQ. V gave up 0 bases and J gave up 2 bases, with 11 bases separating them. CDR3 length equals 15 residues. CDR3 amino acids: CASSLVPGKNTEAFF. Written as DNA, the CDR3 is TGCGCCAGCAGCTTGGTACCGGGGAAAAACACTGAAGCTTTCTTT.

The chain has TRBV6-6 and TRBJ2-3; 12 bases line up with TRBD2. The CDR3 length is 13 residues. J was trimmed by 4 bases and V by 7 bases; bases with no gene match: 0. CDR1 is MNHNY and CDR2 is SVGAGI in the germline V gene (reference sequence). The CDR3 here is CASTSGGADTQYF. The CDR3 bases are TGTGCCAGCACTAGCGGGGGGGCAGATACGCAGTATTTT.

Notes on this clone: Additional DNA sequences in this sample encode the identical CDR3. CDR3 loop: CASSLGHSSGANVLTF. The DNA of the CDR3 is TGCGCCAGCAGCTTGGGACATAGCTCTGGGGCCAACGTCCTGACTTTC. The chain employs TRBV5-1 and TRBJ2-6; D is unresolved. Germline lookup yields CDR1 SGHRS and CDR2 YFSETQ. V lost 0 bases to trimming and J lost 0 bases, with 7 bases between them. The CDR3 length is 16 residues.

V usage is TRBV5-1 and J usage is TRBJ2-3; 8 bases match TRBD2. The CDR3 totals 16 residues. CDR1 is SGHRS and CDR2 is YFSETQ in the germline V gene. Trimming took 4 bases from V and 4 from J; bases not matched to a gene: 11. The CDR3 DNA follows: TGCGCCAGCAGCCCTGCTCCGGGACTAGGGCCAGATACGCAGTATTTT. Protein: CASSPAPGLGPDTQYF.